This T cell receptor beta chain was found in a study of shared T cell receptors in the human thymus. Per the germline V gene, CDR1 is MGHRA and CDR2 is YSYEKL. The CDR3 length is 22 residues. V dropped 3 bases and J dropped 0; count of bases not matched to a gene: 20. Profiling relied on immunoSEQ multiplex PCR, and the TCRdb table lists in-frame clones only, not all of them. The sample yields over 450,000 clones, around 82% seen once. The same data also contributed to another study, on human thymus T cells. This second study notes: Healthy Finnish infants undergoing corrective surgery for congenital heart defects provided the donor material.

This receptor was taken from a boy in the first two years of life with a congenital heart defect. The chain links TRBV4-1 to TRBJ2-1; 10 bases match TRBD2. What was sequenced was thymocytes. This CDR3 is CASSQQGNLTSGPSSSYNEQFF. As DNA, the CDR3 is TGCGCCAGCAGCCAGCAAGGGAATTTGACTAGCGGGCCGTCGAGCTCCTACAATGAGCAGTTCTTC.